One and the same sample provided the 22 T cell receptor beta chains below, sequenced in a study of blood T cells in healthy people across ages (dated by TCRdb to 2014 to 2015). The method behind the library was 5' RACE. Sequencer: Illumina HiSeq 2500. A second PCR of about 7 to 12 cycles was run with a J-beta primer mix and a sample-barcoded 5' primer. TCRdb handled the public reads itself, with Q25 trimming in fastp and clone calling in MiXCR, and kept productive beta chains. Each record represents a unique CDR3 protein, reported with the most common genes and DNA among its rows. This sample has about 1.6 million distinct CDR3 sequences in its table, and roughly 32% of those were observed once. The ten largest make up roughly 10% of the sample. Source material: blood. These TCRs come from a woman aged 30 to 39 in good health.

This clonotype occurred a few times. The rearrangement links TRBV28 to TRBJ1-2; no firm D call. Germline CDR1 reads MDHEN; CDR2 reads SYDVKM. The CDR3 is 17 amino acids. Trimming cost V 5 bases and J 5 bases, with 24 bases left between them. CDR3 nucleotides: TGTGCCAGCAGTCCCATTCCCACAACCAGTATGCTTTATGGCTACACCTTC. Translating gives CASSPIPTTSMLYGYTF.

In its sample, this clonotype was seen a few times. CDR3 loop: CSARDWGGTTSTDTQYF. In DNA form, the CDR3 reads TGCAGTGCTAGAGACTGGGGGGGGACAACTAGCACAGATACGCAGTATTTT. The chain has TRBV20-1 and TRBJ2-3; a weak D match, TRBD2 (7 bases). The germline V gene has CDR1 DFQATT and CDR2 SNEGSKA (reference sequence). Trimming took off 0 bases at V and 0 bases at J, with 16 bases between the two ends. This CDR3 comprises 17 residues.

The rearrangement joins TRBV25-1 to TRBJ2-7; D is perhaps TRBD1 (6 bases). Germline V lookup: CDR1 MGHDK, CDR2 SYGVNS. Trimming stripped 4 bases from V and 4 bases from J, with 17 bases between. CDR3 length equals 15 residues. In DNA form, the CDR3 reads TGTGCCAGCAGTGTAGCCGGGACATTCGAATACGAGCAGTACTTC. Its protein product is CASSVAGTFEYEQYF.

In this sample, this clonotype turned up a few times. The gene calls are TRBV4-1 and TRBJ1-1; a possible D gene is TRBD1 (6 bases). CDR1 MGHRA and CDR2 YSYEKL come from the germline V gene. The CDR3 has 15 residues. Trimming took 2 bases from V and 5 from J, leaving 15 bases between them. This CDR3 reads CASSQTKQGRTEAFF. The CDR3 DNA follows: TGCGCCAGCAGCCAAACCAAGCAGGGGCGGACTGAAGCTTTCTTT.

Written as DNA, the CDR3 is TGTGCCAGCAGCACTGGGTCCTTGGGCAATCAGCCCCAGCATTTT. Protein sequence: CASSTGSLGNQPQHF. The chain combines TRBV12-3 or TRBV12-4 with TRBJ1-5, with D unresolved. The V and J ends lost 6 bases and 2 bases respectively, with 14 bases between them. The CDR3 totals 15 residues.

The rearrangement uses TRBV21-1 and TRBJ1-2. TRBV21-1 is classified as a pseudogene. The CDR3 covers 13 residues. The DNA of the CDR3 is TGTGCCAGCAGCCGTGACCGGTTAGAGGGCTACACCTTC. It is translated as CASSRDRLEGYTF.

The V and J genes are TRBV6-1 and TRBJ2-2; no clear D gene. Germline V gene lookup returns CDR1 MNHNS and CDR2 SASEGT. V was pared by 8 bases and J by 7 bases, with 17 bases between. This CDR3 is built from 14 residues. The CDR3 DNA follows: TGTGCCAGCGGGAATACCCTAACTGGCGGGGAGCTGTTTTTT. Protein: CASGNTLTGGELFF.

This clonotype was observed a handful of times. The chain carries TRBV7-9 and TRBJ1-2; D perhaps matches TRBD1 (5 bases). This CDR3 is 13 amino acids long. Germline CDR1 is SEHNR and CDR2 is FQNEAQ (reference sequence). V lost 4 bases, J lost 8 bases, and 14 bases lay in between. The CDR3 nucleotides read TGTGCCAGCAGCTCTACAGGTTTCCTAGGCTACACCTTC. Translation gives CASSSTGFLGYTF.

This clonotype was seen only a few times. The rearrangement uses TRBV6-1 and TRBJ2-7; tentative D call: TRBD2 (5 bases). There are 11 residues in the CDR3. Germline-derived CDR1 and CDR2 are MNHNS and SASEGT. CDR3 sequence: CMSGRSYEQYF. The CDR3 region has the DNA TGTATGAGCGGCCGCTCGTACGAGCAGTACTTC.

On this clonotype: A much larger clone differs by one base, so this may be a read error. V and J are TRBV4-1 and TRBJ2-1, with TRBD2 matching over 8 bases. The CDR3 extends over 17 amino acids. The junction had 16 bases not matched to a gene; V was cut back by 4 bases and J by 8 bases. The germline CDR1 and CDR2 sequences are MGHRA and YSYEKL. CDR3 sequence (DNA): TGCGCCAGCAGCCGATGGTCGGGGGGGCCTTCTCTCTATGAGCAGTTCTTC. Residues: CASSRWSGGPSLYEQFF.

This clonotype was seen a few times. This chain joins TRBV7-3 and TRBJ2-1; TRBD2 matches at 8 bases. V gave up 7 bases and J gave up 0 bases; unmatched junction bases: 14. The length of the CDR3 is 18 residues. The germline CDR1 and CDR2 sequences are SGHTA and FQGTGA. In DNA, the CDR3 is TGTGCCAGCAACTCTGGCCCCGGAACTAGCGGCTCCTACAATGAGCAGTTCTTC. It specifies CASNSGPGTSGSYNEQFF.

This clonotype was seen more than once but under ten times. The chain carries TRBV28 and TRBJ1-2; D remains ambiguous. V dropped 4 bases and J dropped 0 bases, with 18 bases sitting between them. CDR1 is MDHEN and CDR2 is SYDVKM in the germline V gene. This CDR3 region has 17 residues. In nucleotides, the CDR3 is TGTGCCAGCAGTTCGTCCCAAGAGACACAAGCTAACTATGGCTACACCTTC. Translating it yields CASSSSQETQANYGYTF.

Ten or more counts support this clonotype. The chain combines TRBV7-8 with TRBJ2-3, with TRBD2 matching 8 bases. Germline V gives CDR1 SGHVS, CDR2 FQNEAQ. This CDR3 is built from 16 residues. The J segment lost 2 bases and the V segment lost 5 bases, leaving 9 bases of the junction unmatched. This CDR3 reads CASSQQRGQTTDTQYF. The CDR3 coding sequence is TGTGCCAGCAGCCAACAGCGGGGGCAAACCACAGATACGCAGTATTTT.

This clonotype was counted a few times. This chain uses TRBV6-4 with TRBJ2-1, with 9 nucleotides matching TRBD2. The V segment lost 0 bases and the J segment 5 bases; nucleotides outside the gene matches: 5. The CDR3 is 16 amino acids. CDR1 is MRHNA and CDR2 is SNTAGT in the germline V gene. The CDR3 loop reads CASSDSGLAGHNEQFF. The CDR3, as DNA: TGTGCCAGCAGTGACTCAGGGCTAGCGGGGCACAATGAGCAGTTCTTC.

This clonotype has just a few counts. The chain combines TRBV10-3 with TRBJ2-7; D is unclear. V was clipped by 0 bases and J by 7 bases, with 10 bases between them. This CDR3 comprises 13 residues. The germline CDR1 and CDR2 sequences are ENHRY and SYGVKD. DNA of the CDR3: TGTGCCATCAGTGAGTCGACCGACTGGGAGCAGTACTTC. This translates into CAISESTDWEQYF.

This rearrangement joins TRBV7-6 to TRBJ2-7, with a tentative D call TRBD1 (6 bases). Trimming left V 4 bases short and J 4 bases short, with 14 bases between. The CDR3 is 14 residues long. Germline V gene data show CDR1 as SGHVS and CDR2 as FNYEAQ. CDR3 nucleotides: TGTGCCAGCAGCTCCCAGGACAGAGCGTACGAGCAGTACTTC. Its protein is CASSSQDRAYEQYF.

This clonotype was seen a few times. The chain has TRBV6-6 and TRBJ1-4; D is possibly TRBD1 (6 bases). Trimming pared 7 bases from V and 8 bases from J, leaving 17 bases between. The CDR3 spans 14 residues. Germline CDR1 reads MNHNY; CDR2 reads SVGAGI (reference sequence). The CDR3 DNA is TGTGCCAGCAACGACAGGAGGTATGAAGAAAAACTGTTTTTT. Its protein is CASNDRRYEEKLFF.

The CDR3 here is CASSKAGDRAYEQYF. The CDR3 coding sequence is TGTGCCAGCAGCAAAGCTGGGGACAGGGCCTACGAGCAGTACTTC. The chain links TRBV21-1 to TRBJ2-5; the table gives TRBD1 as D, unverified against the DNA. The J call may be in error: the DNA end matches TRBJ2-7 better. TRBV21-1 is labeled a pseudogene. This CDR3 is built from 15 residues.

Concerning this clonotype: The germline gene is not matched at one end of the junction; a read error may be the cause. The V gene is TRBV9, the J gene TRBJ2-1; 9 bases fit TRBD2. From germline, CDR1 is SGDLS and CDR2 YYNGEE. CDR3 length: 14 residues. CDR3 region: CTSSVLAGGDEQFF. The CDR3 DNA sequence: TGTACCAGCAGCGTTTTGGCGGGAGGGGATGAGCAGTTCTTC.

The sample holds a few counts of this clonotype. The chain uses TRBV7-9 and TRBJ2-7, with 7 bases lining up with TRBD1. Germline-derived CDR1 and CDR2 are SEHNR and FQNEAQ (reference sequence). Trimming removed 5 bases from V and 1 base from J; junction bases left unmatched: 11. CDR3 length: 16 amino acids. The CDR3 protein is CASSPRQGRSSYEQYF. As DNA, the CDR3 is TGTGCCAGCAGCCCGAGACAGGGAAGGAGTTCCTACGAGCAGTACTTC.

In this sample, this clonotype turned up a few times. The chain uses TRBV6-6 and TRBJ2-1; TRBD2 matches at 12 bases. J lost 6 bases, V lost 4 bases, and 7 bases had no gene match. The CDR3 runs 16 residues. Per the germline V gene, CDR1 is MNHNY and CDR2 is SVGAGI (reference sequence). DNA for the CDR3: TGTGCCAGCAGTTTCCAGACTAGCGGGGGCCTCAATGAGCAGTTCTTC. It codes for CASSFQTSGGLNEQFF.

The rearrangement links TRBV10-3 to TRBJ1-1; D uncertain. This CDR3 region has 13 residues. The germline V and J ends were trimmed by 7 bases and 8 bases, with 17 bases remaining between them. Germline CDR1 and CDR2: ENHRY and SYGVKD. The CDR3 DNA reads TGTGCCATCACTCTGGACGGGCTTGCGGAAGCTTTCTTT. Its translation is CAITLDGLAEAFF.